The 27 T cell receptor beta chains below were found in one sample sequenced in a study of shared clonotypes between healthy human individuals. Some clones are missing from TCRdb's copy, which holds only in-frame ones; the method was immunoSEQ multiplex PCR. The sample shows about half a million clones, about 78% of them seen only once. Specimen: PBMCs. Source of these receptors: a woman between 35 and 50 years old in good health. Some clones in this sample may be carry-over from other donors' samples.

This chain joins TRBV10-3 and TRBJ2-2; no clear D. Per the germline V gene, CDR1 is ENHRY and CDR2 is SYGVKD. The CDR3 loop spans 16 amino acids. V lost 0 bases and J lost 0, with 8 bases in between. The CDR3 sequence: CAISESRMTNTGELFF. CDR3 sequence (DNA): TGTGCCATCAGTGAGTCCAGGATGACGAACACCGGGGAGCTGTTTTTT.

The chain uses TRBV28 and TRBJ1-1; TRBD1 might be the D (6 bases). Germline CDR1 reads MDHEN; CDR2 reads SYDVKM. CDR3 length: 12 amino acids. V lost 10 bases, J lost 4 bases, and 13 bases lay in between. CDR3 sequence: CAIFRGLTEAFF. The CDR3 DNA sequence: TGTGCCATTTTCAGGGGTCTCACTGAAGCTTTCTTT.

This sequence joins TRBV9 and TRBJ2-5, with D possibly being TRBD2 (8 bases). Trimming stripped 2 bases from V and 3 bases from J, with 29 bases between. CDR1 and CDR2 (germline): SGDLS, YYNGEE. This CDR3 spans 20 amino acids. The CDR3 DNA sequence: TGTGCCAGCAGCGTCGGTCCGACAGGGACCAAGACACTAGCGGAAGAGACCCAGTACTTC. Translated, it gives CASSVGPTGTKTLAEETQYF.

The chain recombines TRBV5-1 with TRBJ1-2; no clear D. CDR1 is SGHRS, CDR2 YFSETQ, per germline. CDR3 length equals 14 residues. Between the trimmed V and J ends, which lost 0 bases and 3 bases, there was a span of 9 bases. In nucleotides, the CDR3 is TGCGCCAGCAGCTTGGCCCTTTCAGACTATGGCTACACCTTC. Residues: CASSLALSDYGYTF.

The rearrangement links TRBV9 to TRBJ1-2; D is perhaps TRBD1 (5 bases). Per germline, CDR1 SGDLS and CDR2 YYNGEE. With 0 bases removed from V and 0 bases from J, the gap between germline ends came to 9 bases. The CDR3 is made up of 15 amino acids. The CDR3 DNA reads as TGTGCCAGCAGCGTAGGTGGGGGAACTAACTATGGCTACACCTTC. It specifies CASSVGGGTNYGYTF.

This sequence joins TRBV21-1 and TRBJ2-7; TRBD2, the table's D call, lacks a check against the DNA. TRBV21-1 is noted as a pseudogene. The length of the CDR3 is 18 residues. The CDR3 nucleotides read TGTGCCAGCAGCAAAGCGCCGGGGGTAGCGGGAGGCCACTACGAGCAGTACTTC. This encodes CASSKAPGVAGGHYEQYF.

The chain links TRBV30 to TRBJ2-7; no firm D call. In germline, CDR1 is GTSNPN, CDR2 SVGIG (reference sequence). The CDR3 sequence is 15 residues long. Trimming cost V 3 bases and J 2 bases, with 17 bases left between them. CDR3 in amino acids: CAWSQLGSPTYEQYF. CDR3 sequence (DNA): TGTGCCTGGAGCCAACTCGGCAGCCCTACCTACGAGCAGTACTTC.

The gene calls are TRBV27 and TRBJ2-5; 14 bases match TRBD2. CDR1 is MNHEY and CDR2 is SMNVEV in the germline V gene (reference sequence). The J segment lost 3 bases and the V segment lost 6 bases, leaving 9 bases of the junction unmatched. The CDR3 sequence is 17 residues long. Here the CDR3 DNA reads TGTGCCAGCAGGGCCCGACTAGCGGGAGGGCCGGAAGAGACCCAGTACTTC. The encoded protein is CASRARLAGGPEETQYF.

The chain joins TRBV19 to TRBJ2-1, with D perhaps given as TRBD1 or TRBD2 (7 bases each). The CDR3 spans 16 residues. The germline V gene encodes CDR1 LNHDA and CDR2 SQIVND (reference sequence). The V and J ends lost 4 bases and 1 base respectively, with 14 bases between them. CDR3 sequence (DNA): TGTGCCAGTAGTAAAAGACAGGGAGGGTCCTACAATGAGCAGTTCTTC. This codes for CASSKRQGGSYNEQFF.

This clone turned up a few times. The CDR3 is CASTTPGLDTEAFF. The CDR3 coding sequence is TGTGCCAGTACAACACCCGGGCTCGACACTGAAGCTTTCTTT. The genes are TRBV19 and TRBJ1-1; D not resolved. The CDR3 length is 14 residues. The germline gives CDR1 LNHDA, CDR2 SQIVND (reference sequence). V gave up 7 bases and J gave up 3 bases, with 15 bases separating them.

J is TRBJ2-5 and V is TRBV4-1, with TRBD1 matching over 8 bases. V lost 0 bases to trimming and J lost 5 bases; unmatched junction nucleotides: 2. The CDR3 has 14 residues. Germline loops: CDR1 MGHRA, CDR2 YSYEKL. The CDR3 DNA sequence: TGCGCCAGCAGCCAAGACAGGGGGCGGGAGACCCAGTACTTC. Its translation: CASSQDRGRETQYF.

The rearrangement links TRBV5-7 to TRBJ2-1; no clear D. TRBV5-7 has ORF status, its function being uncertain. CDR3 length: 13 amino acids. The ends were cut back, 5 bases at V and 4 bases at J, with 10 bases in the middle. The CDR3 sequence: CASRPGTYNEQFF. The CDR3 bases are TGTGCCAGCAGACCCGGCACATACAATGAGCAGTTCTTC.

This chain uses TRBV7-2 with TRBJ2-1, with 7 bases fitting TRBD1. The CDR3 is 15 residues long. Germline CDR1 is SGHTA and CDR2 is FQGNSA. Trimming removed 0 bases from V and 4 bases from J; junction bases left unmatched: 3. Written as DNA, the CDR3 is TGTGCCAGCAGCTTAGCGAGGGGGCCTTACAATGAGCAGTTCTTC. Protein: CASSLARGPYNEQFF.

This chain uses TRBV30 with TRBJ1-5, with D hard to call. The CDR3 covers 13 residues. V lost 1 base and J lost 6, with 10 bases in between. Germline V gives CDR1 GTSNPN, CDR2 SVGIG (reference sequence). DNA of the CDR3: TGTGCCTGGAGTGCTCGGGGTAGTCAGCCCCAGCATTTT. Its translation is CAWSARGSQPQHF. Based on the CDR3 plus reference TRBV30 and TRBJ1-5, the full variable domain is SQTIHQWPATLVQPVGSPLSLECTVEGTSNPNLYWYRQAAGRGLQLLFYSVGIGQISSEVPQNLSASRPQDRQFILSSKKLLLSDSGFYLCAWSARGSQPQHFGDGTRLSIL.

The V and J genes are TRBV6-6 and TRBJ1-3; D is undetermined. This CDR3 is 16 amino acids long. With 6 bases removed from V and 8 bases from J, the gap between germline ends came to 23 bases. Germline CDR1 and CDR2: MNHNY and SVGAGI (reference sequence). CDR3 protein: CASSLLPTDPGDTIYF. As DNA, the CDR3 is TGTGCCAGCAGCCTCCTTCCTACAGACCCTGGGGACACCATATATTTT.

V is TRBV5-4 and J is TRBJ2-1, with TRBD2 identical over 9 bases. Germline values: CDR1 SGHNT, CDR2 YYREEE (reference sequence). The CDR3 sequence is 15 residues long. Trimming cost V 4 bases and J 0 bases; bases outside gene matches: 2. The CDR3 loop reads CASSRSGSSYNEQFF. In DNA, the CDR3 is TGTGCCAGCAGCCGTAGCGGGAGCTCCTACAATGAGCAGTTCTTC.

With respect to this clone: Within the sample, other DNA sequences also encode this same CDR3. The chain employs TRBV2 and TRBJ2-1, with TRBD2 matching over 9 bases. This CDR3 spans 13 amino acids. With V trimmed by 11 bases and J by 1 base, 3 bases remained unmatched. Germline V gene sequence: CDR1 SNHLY, CDR2 FYNNEI. The CDR3 sequence: CASSGGSYNEQFF. The CDR3 DNA follows: TGTGCCTCCAGCGGGGGGTCCTACAATGAGCAGTTCTTC.

The J gene is TRBJ1-4, the V gene TRBV9, with unresolved D. The CDR3 covers 16 residues. Per the germline V gene, CDR1 is SGDLS and CDR2 is YYNGEE. Deletions cut 0 bases from V and 6 bases from J, with 15 bases between. The CDR3 is CASSVVVRTCYEKLFF. CDR3 sequence (DNA): TGTGCCAGCAGCGTAGTCGTTCGGACGTGCTATGAAAAACTGTTTTTT.

The gene calls are TRBV27 and TRBJ2-7; no clear D gene. V was trimmed by 2 bases and J by 3 bases, leaving 14 bases between them. CDR1 MNHEY and CDR2 SMNVEV come from the germline V gene (reference sequence). This CDR3 is built from 15 residues. CDR3 DNA sequence: TGTGCCAGCAGTTTACTGGGCAGGAATAGCTACGAGCAGTACTTC. Its translation: CASSLLGRNSYEQYF.

The gene calls are TRBV5-1 and TRBJ2-5; 12 nucleotides agree with TRBD2. CDR1 SGHRS and CDR2 YFSETQ come from the germline V gene. V shed 3 bases and J 9 bases; nucleotides not matched to a gene: 6. This CDR3 contains 14 residues. CDR3 in DNA: TGCGCCAGCAGCTCTAGCGGGAGGGCGCGGGCCCAGTACTTC. Translation: CASSSSGRARAQYF.

The chain joins TRBV2 to TRBJ2-1, with 8 bases aligning to TRBD2. The V gene's germline CDR1 is SNHLY and CDR2 FYNNEI. Germline trimming cut 8 bases from V and 1 base from J; bases unmatched to any gene: 4. This CDR3 comprises 14 residues. CDR3: CASYSGSSYNEQFF. Here the CDR3 DNA reads TGTGCCAGCTACAGCGGGAGTTCCTACAATGAGCAGTTCTTC.

The CDR3: CASSFSSAGRANEQFF. In DNA, the CDR3 is TGTGCCAGCAGCTTTAGTTCTGCGGGAAGGGCGAATGAGCAGTTCTTC. V and J are TRBV7-9 and TRBJ2-1, with a weak D call TRBD2 (6 bases). The V gene's germline CDR1 is SEHNR and CDR2 FQNEAQ (reference sequence). V dropped 3 bases and J dropped 7 bases, with 19 bases sitting between them. There are 16 residues in the CDR3.

The V gene is TRBV13, the J gene TRBJ1-2; D is ambiguous. The germline V gene has CDR1 PRHDT and CDR2 FYEKMQ (reference sequence). The ends were cut back, 6 bases at V and 4 bases at J, with 15 bases in the middle. The CDR3 contains 14 residues. The chain's CDR3 is CASRQPPITYGYTF. The CDR3 nucleotides read TGTGCCAGCAGACAGCCACCCATCACCTATGGCTACACCTTC.

This chain uses TRBV27 with TRBJ1-2; 7 bases are a match to TRBD1. The ends lost 5 bases at V and 4 bases at J; junction bases unmatched: 7. Per germline, CDR1 MNHEY and CDR2 SMNVEV (reference sequence). This CDR3 region has 14 residues. CDR3: CASSPRQGAYGYTF. Written as DNA, the CDR3 is TGTGCCAGCAGTCCCAGACAGGGTGCCTATGGCTACACCTTC.

CDR3 in amino acids: CASSQDLWQFF. The CDR3, as DNA: TGTGCCAGCAGCCAAGATTTGTGGCAGTTCTTC. The chain links TRBV4-2 to TRBJ2-1; D uncertain. The CDR3 totals 11 residues. Germline assignment: CDR1 LGHNA and CDR2 YNFKEQ. Trimming pared 0 bases from V and 12 bases from J, leaving 6 bases between.

The rearrangement joins TRBV9 to TRBJ2-5; D may be TRBD2 (7 bases). CDR1 is SGDLS and CDR2 is YYNGEE in the germline V gene. V was trimmed by 0 bases and J by 2 bases, leaving 20 bases between them. This CDR3 contains 18 residues. This chain's CDR3 is CASSVDGGAGTPQETQYF. CDR3 in DNA: TGTGCCAGCAGCGTAGATGGGGGGGCCGGGACGCCGCAAGAGACCCAGTACTTC.

This clone was counted only a few times. The chain uses TRBV15 and TRBJ1-5; D is unclear. The germline V gene encodes CDR1 LNHNV and CDR2 YYDKDF (reference sequence). The V end lost 3 bases, the J end lost 6 bases, and 12 bases lay between the germline ends. The CDR3 runs to 14 residues. CDR3 sequence reads: CATSSKQDGQPQHF. The CDR3 bases are TGTGCCACCAGCAGTAAGCAGGACGGTCAGCCCCAGCATTTT.